This T cell receptor (beta chain) derives from a study of control samples from healthy donors and cancer patients. CDR1 and CDR2 (germline): SEHNR, FQNEAQ (reference sequence). The CDR3 covers 14 residues. V lost 7 bases, J lost 4 bases, and 16 bases lay in between. Here immunoSEQ multiplex PCR was the method, and the copy in TCRdb shows in-frame clones only, minus some. Here the sample spans 85,000 to 120,000 clones, just over 90% being singletons. The chain recombines TRBV7-9 with TRBJ2-5; a possible D gene is TRBD2 (5 bases). The origin of this receptor is a woman in her late teens or twenties in good health. Specimen: blood. CDR3 sequence: CASNPRSGGETQYF. The CDR3 bases are TGTGCCAGCAACCCGAGAAGCGGCGGAGAGACCCAGTACTTC. Complete variable domain (other parts from reference TRBV7-9 and TRBJ2-5): DTGVSQNPRHKITKRGQNVTFRCDPISEHNRLYWYRQTLGQGPEFLTYFQNEAQLEKSRLLSDRFSAERPKGSFSTLEIQRTEQGDSAMYLCASNPRSGGETQYFGPGTRLLVL.